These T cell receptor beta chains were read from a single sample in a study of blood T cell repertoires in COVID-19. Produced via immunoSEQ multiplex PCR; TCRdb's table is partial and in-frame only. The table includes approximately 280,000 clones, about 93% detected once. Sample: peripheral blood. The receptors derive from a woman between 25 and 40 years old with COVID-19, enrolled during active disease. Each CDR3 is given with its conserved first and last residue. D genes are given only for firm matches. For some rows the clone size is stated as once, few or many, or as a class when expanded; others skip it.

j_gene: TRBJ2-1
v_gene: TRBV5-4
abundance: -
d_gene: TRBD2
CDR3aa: CASSLDGGRKDEQFF
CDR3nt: TGTGCCAGCAGCTTGGACGGCGGGAGGAAGGATGAGCAGTTCTTC

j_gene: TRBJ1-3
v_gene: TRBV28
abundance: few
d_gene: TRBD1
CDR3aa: CASSPGVAGGGNTIYF
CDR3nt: TGTGCCAGCAGCCCTGGAGTAGCAGGGGGAGGAAACACCATATATTTT

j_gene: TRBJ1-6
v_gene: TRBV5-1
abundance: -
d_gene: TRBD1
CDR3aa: CASSIGTGWEIPLHF
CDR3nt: TGCGCCAGCAGCATCGGGACAGGTTGGGAAATTCCCCTCCACTTT

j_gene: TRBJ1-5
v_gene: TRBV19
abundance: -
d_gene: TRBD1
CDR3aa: CASTPGDRLNQPQHF
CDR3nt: TGTGCCAGTACCCCGGGGGACAGGTTAAATCAGCCCCAGCATTTT

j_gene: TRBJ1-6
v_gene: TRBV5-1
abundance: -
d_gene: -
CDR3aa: CASSPKSDRFNSPLHF
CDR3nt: TGCGCCAGCAGTCCTAAATCGGACAGATTCAATTCACCCCTCCACTTT

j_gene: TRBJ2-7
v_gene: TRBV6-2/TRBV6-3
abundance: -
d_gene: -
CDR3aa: CASSEHRVLPPSGEQYF
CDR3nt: TGTGCCAGCAGCGAACACAGGGTCTTGCCGCCCTCGGGGGAGCAGTACTTC

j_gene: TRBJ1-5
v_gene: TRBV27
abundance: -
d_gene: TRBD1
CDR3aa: CASSLSQGHQPQHF
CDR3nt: TGTGCCAGCAGTTTATCACAGGGGCATCAGCCCCAGCATTTT

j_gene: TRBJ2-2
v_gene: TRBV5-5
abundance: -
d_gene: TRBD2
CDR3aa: CASSLAFSLAGGFAGELFF
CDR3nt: TGTGCCAGCAGCTTGGCCTTTTCTTTAGCGGGAGGGTTTGCCGGGGAGCTGTTTTTT

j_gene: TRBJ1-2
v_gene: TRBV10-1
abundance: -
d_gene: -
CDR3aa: CASSGTVSTGYYGYTF
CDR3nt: TGCGCCAGCAGTGGAACAGTCTCGACCGGCTACTATGGCTACACCTTC

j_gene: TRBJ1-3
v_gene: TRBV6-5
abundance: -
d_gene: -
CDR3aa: CASSSQGFGNTIYF
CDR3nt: TGTGCCAGCAGTTCTCAGGGATTTGGAAACACCATATATTTT

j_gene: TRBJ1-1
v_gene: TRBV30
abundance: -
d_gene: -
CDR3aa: CAWSVPGVTEAFF
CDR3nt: TGTGCCTGGAGTGTACCCGGGGTAACTGAAGCTTTCTTT

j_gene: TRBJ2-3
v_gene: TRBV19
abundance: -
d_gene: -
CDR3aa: CASSSAGGDAVTDTQYF
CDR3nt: TGTGCCAGTAGTTCCGCAGGAGGCGATGCGGTTACAGATACGCAGTATTTT

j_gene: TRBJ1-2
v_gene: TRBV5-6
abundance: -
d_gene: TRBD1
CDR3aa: CASSRIGTGVNGYTF
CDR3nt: TGTGCCAGCAGCCGCATCGGGACAGGGGTTAATGGCTACACCTTC

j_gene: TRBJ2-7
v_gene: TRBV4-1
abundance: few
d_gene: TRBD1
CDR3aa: CASSHPEDRGSYEQYF
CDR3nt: TGCGCCAGCAGCCATCCCGAGGACAGGGGGTCCTACGAGCAGTACTTC

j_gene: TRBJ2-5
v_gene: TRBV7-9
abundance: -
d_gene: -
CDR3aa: CASSRGGTRETQYF
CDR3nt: TGTGCCAGCTCCAGGGGCGGGACTCGGGAGACCCAGTACTTC

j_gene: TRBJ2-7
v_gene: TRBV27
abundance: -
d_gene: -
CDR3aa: CASSLTQTNSYEQYF
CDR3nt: TGTGCCAGCAGTTTAACCCAGACCAACAGCTACGAGCAGTACTTC

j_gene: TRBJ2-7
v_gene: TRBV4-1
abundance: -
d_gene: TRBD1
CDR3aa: CASSFRPGTGFYEQYF
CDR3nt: TGCGCCAGCAGCTTTCGACCCGGGACAGGGTTTTACGAGCAGTACTTC

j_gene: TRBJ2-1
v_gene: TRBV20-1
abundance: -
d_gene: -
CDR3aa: CRGGPSDEQFF
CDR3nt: TGCAGAGGGGGTCCCTCCGATGAGCAGTTCTTC

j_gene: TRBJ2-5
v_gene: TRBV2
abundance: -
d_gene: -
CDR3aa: CASSEEGAETQYF
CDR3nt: TGTGCCAGCAGTGAAGAAGGAGCCGAGACCCAGTACTTC

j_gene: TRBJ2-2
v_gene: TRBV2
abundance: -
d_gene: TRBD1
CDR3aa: CASSETGVTGELFF
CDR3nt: TGTGCCAGCAGCGAAACAGGGGTTACCGGGGAGCTGTTTTTT

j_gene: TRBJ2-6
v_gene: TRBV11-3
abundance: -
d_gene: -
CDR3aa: CASSLEELLESSGANVLTF
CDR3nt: TGTGCCAGCAGCTTAGAGGAGCTCCTGGAGAGCTCTGGGGCCAACGTCCTGACTTTC

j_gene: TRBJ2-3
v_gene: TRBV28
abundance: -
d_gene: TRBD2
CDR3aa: CASSLSGKLADTDTQYF
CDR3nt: TGTGCCAGCAGTTTATCCGGTAAACTAGCGGACACAGATACGCAGTATTTT

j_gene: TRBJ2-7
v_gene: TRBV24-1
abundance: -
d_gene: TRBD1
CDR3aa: CATSADRGLHEQYF
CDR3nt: TGTGCCACCAGCGCGGACAGGGGGCTCCACGAGCAGTACTTC

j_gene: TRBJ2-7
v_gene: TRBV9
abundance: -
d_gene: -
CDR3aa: CASSVEVGAYEQYF
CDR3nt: TGTGCCAGCAGCGTAGAGGTGGGAGCCTACGAGCAGTACTTC

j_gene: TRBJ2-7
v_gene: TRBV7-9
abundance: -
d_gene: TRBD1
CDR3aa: CASSPGTGRYEQYF
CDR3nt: TGTGCCAGCAGTCCCGGGACAGGGCGCTACGAGCAGTACTTC

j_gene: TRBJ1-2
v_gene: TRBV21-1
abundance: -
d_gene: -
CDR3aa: CASSKDRTGPGYTF
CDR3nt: TGTGCCAGCAGCAAAGACAGGACAGGCCCTGGCTACACCTTC

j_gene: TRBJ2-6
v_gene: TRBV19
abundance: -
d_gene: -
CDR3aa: CASTMEGGGANVLTF
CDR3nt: TGTGCCAGTACCATGGAGGGAGGAGGGGCCAACGTCCTGACTTTC